This T cell receptor beta chain is from a study of response to subunit inactivated influenza vaccine. This clonotype appeared many times. The target antigen is unknown. TCRdb redid the calling of the RT-PCR reads with MiXCR, one entry per CDR3 protein. This sample yields around 760,000 distinct CDR3 sequences, of which roughly 14% are seen a single time; around 6.5% belongs to the top ten. The V gene end was trimmed by 3 bases and the J gene end by 9 bases; junction bases not matched to a gene: 7. The CDR3 has 14 amino acids. Germline CDR1 reads SGHKS; CDR2 reads YYEKEE (reference sequence). Whole-study findings and limits: Every seasonal influenza vaccination brings in few new T cells, the authors suggested.

This TCR was recovered from a man aged 50-59 years who received an inactivated influenza vaccine. The sequenced sample was PBMCs from blood, obtained 14 to 15 days before vaccination. The chain joins TRBV5-5 to TRBJ2-5, with 11 bases that match TRBD2. The CDR3 DNA follows: TGTGCCAGCAGCTGGACAGTACTAGCGGGGGCCCAGTACTTC. Protein: CASSWTVLAGAQYF. The variable domain in full, with the rest retrieved from reference TRBV5-5 and TRBJ2-5, is DAGVTQSPTHLIKTRGQQVTLRCSPISGHKSVSWYQQVLGQGPQFIFQYYEKEERGRGNFPDRFSARQFPNYSSELNVNALLLGDSALYLCASSWTVLAGAQYFGPGTRLLVL.